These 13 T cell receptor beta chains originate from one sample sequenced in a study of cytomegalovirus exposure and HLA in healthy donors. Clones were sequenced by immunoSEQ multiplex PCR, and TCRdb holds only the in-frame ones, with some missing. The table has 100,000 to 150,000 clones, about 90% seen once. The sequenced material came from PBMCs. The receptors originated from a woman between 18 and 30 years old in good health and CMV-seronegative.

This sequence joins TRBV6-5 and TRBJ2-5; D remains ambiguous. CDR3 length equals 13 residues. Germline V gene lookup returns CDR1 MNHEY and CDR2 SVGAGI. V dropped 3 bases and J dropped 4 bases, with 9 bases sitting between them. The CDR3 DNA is TGTGCCAGCAGTTATTCTTACAGAGAGACCCAGTACTTC. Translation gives CASSYSYRETQYF.

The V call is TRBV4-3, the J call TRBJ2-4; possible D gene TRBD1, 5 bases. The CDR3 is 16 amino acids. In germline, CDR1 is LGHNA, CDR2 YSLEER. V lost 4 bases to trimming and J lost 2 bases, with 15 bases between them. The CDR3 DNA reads TGCGCCAGCAGCCCTAACCAGGGTATAACCAAAAACATTCAGTACTTC. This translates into CASSPNQGITKNIQYF.

The CDR3 bases are TGCGCGAGCGGCGATTCAGGGGGCCGTATAGATACGCAGTATTTT. This sequence encodes CASGDSGGRIDTQYF. The chain combines TRBV5-1 with TRBJ2-3, with 8 bases lining up with TRBD1. The CDR3 totals 15 residues. Germline V CDR1 and CDR2: SGHRS, YFSETQ.

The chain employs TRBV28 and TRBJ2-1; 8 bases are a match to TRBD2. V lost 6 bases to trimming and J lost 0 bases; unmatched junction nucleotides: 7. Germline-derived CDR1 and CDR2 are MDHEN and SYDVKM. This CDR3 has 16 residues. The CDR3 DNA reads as TGTGCCAGCAGGGGTAGCGGGAAGAGCTCCTACAATGAGCAGTTCTTC. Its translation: CASRGSGKSSYNEQFF.

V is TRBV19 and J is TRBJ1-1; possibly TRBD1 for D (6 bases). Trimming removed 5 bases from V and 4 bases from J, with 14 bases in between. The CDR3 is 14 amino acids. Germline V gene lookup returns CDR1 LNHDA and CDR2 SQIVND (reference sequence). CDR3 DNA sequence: TGTGCCAGTAGTCTAACTGCAGGGGTCACTGAAGCTTTCTTT. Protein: CASSLTAGVTEAFF.

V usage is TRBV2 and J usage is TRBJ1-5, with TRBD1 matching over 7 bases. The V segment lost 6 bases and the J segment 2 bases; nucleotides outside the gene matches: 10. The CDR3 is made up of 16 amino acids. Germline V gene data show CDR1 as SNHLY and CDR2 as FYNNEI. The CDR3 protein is CASSPLGQWGNQPQHF. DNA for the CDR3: TGTGCCAGCAGCCCGCTGGGACAGTGGGGCAATCAGCCCCAGCATTTT.

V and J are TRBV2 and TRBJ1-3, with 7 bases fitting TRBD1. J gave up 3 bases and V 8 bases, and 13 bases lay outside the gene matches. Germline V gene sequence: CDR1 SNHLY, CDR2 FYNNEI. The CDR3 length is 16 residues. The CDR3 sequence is CASRYPGSGGGNTIYF. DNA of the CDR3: TGTGCCAGCCGATATCCGGGATCAGGGGGTGGAAACACCATATATTTT.

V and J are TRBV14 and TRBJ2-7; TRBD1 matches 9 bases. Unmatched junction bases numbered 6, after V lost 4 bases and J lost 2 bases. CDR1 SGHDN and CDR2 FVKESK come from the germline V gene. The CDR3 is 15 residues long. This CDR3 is CASSPGQGFPYEQYF. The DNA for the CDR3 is TGTGCCAGCAGCCCGGGACAGGGTTTTCCCTACGAGCAGTACTTC.

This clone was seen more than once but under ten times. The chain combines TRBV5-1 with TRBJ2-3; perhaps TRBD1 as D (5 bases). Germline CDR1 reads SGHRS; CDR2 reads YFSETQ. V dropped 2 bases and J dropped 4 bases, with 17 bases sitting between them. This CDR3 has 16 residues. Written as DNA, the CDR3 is TGCGCCAGCAGCTTACTCTCAGGGCCGGCCGCAGATACGCAGTATTTT. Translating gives CASSLLSGPAADTQYF.

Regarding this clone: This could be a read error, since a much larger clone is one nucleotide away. The CDR3 reads CASSYLGREEQFF. The DNA of the CDR3 is TGTGCCAGCAGTTACTTGGGGAGAGAGGAGCAGTTCTTC. J is TRBJ2-1 and V is TRBV6-5, with D tentatively TRBD2 (5 bases). Trimming pared 1 base from V and 10 bases from J, leaving 11 bases between. The CDR3 is made up of 13 amino acids. Germline V CDR1 and CDR2: MNHEY, SVGAGI.

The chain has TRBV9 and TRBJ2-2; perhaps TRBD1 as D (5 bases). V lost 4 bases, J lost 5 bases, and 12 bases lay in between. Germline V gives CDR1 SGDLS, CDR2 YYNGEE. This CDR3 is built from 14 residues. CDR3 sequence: CASSPRVGTGELFF. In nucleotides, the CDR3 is TGTGCCAGCAGCCCCAGGGTCGGAACCGGGGAGCTGTTTTTT.

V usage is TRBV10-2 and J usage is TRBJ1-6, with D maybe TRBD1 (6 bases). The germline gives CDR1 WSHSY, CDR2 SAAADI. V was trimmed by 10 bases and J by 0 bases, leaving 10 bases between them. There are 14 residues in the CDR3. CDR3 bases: TGCGCCACCACAGGGAGCTCCTATAATTCACCCCTCCACTTT. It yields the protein CATTGSSYNSPLHF.

CDR3 sequence: CASRARDSLMAGELFF. CDR3 DNA: TGTGCCAGTAGGGCCCGGGACAGCTTGATGGCCGGGGAGCTGTTTTTT. V gene TRBV19 combines with J gene TRBJ2-2; 7 nucleotides match TRBD1. The V gene's germline CDR1 is LNHDA and CDR2 SQIVND (reference sequence). The V gene end was trimmed by 6 bases and the J gene end by 6 bases; junction bases not matched to a gene: 13. The length of the CDR3 is 16 residues.